The clone carrying this T cell receptor beta chain was seen repeatedly, ten times or more. Its matching antigen is unknown. With V trimmed by 2 bases and J by 4 bases, 6 bases remained unmatched. Per germline, CDR1 MNHNY and CDR2 SVGAGI (reference sequence). The CDR3 spans 15 residues. The sample belongs to a study of tumor and adjacent non-tumor tissue in lung cancer. Study-wide background: Some 3.9 million productive TCRbeta reads were obtained per sample on average.

The library came from three nested PCR rounds adapted from ARM-PCR protocols. TCRdb ran MiXCR on the multiplex PCR reads and lists one entry per CDR3 protein. The sample includes tens of thousands of distinct CDR3 sequences, more than 55% seen only once; the top ten take about 32%. The template was RNA from unsorted bulk tissue. The normal lung tissue was taken more than 3 cm from the tumor edge. Newly diagnosed lung cancer patients had thoracic surgery in China, August–November 2014, without prior chemotherapy. Study outcomes and limitations: Patients with more diverse tumor TCRs had worse survival. Normal lung showed higher cumulative top 100 clone frequency than tumor.

The specimen was distant non-tumor lung tissue. V is TRBV6-6 and J is TRBJ2-7, with 9 bases identical to TRBD2. The sequence derives from a man between 70 and 80 years old with non-small cell lung cancer. The CDR3 DNA is TGTGCCAGCAGTTACGGAGTAGCGGGAGTTTACGAGCAGTACTTC. Its translation is CASSYGVAGVYEQYF.